This T cell receptor (beta chain) is from a study of CD8 T cells in Susac syndrome. Random-hexamer reverse transcription was applied to 0.5 to 1 ug RNA. TCR beta CDR3 was amplified by immunoSEQ multiplex PCR. This amplification extended across 54 Vbeta and 13 Jbeta segments. MiXCR, run by TCRdb on the immunoSEQ multiplex PCR reads, gives a single entry per CDR3 protein. The sample records about 83,000 distinct CDR3 sequences, 95% being singletons. The CDR3 extends over 16 amino acids. V was trimmed by 0 bases and J by 2 bases, leaving 14 bases between them. Germline lookup yields CDR1 MRHNA and CDR2 SNTAGT.

The clonotype was recovered from a human donor with Susac syndrome. Sequencing was carried out using CD8+ T cells from PBMCs. This rearrangement joins TRBV6-4 to TRBJ2-7; D might be TRBD2 (5 bases). The CDR3 nucleotides are TGTGCCAGCAGTGACTCAATCGGCGGGTCCGCCTACGAGCAGTACTTC. Amino acid sequence: CASSDSIGGSAYEQYF.